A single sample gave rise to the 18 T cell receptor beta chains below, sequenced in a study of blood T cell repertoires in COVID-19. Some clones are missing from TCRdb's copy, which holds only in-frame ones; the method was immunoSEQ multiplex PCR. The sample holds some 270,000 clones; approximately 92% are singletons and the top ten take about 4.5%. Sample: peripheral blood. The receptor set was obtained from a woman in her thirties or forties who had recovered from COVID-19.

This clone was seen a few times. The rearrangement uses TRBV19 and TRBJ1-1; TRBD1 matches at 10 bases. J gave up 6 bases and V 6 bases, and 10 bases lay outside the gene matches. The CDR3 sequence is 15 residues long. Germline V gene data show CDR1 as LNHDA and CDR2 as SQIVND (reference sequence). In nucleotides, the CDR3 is TGTGCCAGTAGCACCGGGACAGGGGCACACGCTGAAGCTTTCTTT. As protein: CASSTGTGAHAEAFF.

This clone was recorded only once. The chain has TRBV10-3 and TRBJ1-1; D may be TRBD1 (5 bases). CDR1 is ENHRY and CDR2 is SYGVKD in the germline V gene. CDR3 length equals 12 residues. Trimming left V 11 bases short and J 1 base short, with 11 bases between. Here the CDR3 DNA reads TGTGCCGCACGACAGCCGAACACTGAAGCTTTCTTT. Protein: CAARQPNTEAFF.

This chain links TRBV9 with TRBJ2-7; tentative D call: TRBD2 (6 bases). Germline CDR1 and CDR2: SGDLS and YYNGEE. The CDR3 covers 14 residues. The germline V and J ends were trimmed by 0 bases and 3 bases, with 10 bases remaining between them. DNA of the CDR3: TGTGCCAGCAGCGTAGGAGGACTAAACTACGAGCAGTACTTC. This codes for CASSVGGLNYEQYF.

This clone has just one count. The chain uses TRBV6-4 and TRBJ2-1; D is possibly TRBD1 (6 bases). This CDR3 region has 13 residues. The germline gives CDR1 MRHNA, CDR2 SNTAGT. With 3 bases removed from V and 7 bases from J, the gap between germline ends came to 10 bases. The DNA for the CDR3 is TGTGCCAGCAGTGAACAGGGCGCGAATGAGCAGTTCTTC. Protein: CASSEQGANEQFF.

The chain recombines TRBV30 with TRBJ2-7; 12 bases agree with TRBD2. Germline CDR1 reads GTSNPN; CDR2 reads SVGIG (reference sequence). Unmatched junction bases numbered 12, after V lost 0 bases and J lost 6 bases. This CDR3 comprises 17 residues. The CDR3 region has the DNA TGTGCCTGGAGTGTACTAGCGGGGGGCCTGATAGGTTCCGAGCAGTACTTC. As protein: CAWSVLAGGLIGSEQYF.

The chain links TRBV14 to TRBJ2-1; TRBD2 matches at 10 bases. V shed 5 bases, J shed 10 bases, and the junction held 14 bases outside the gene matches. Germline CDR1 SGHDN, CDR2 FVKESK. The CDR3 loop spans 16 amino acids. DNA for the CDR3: TGTGCCAGCAGCTCCTTAACTAGCGGGACCTCCCGCGAGCAGTTCTTC. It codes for CASSSLTSGTSREQFF.

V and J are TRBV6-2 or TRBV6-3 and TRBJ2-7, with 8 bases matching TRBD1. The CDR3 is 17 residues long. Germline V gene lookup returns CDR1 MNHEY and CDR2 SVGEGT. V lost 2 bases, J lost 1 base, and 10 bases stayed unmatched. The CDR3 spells CASSYTSDRDRSYEQYV. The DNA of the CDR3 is TGTGCCAGCAGTTACACGAGCGACCGGGACAGGTCCTACGAGCAGTACGTC.

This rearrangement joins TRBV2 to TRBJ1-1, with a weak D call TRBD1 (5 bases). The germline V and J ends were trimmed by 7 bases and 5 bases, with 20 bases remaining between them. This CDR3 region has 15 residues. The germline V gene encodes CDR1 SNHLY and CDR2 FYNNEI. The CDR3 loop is CASKISGKSGTEAFF. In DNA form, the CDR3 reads TGTGCCAGCAAAATCTCAGGGAAGAGTGGGACTGAAGCTTTCTTT.

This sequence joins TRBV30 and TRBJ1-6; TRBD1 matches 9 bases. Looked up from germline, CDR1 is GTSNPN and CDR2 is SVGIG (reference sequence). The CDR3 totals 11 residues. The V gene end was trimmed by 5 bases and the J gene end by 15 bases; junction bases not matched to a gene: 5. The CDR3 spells CAWGQGLLLHF. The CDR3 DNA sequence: TGTGCCTGGGGACAGGGGTTGCTCCTCCACTTT.

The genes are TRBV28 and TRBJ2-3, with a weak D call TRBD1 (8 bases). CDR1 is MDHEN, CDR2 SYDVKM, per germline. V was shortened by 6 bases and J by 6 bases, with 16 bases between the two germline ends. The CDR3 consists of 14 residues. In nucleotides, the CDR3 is TGTGCCAGCAGCACAGGGGGGGAGTTGGATACGCAGTATTTT. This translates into CASSTGGELDTQYF.

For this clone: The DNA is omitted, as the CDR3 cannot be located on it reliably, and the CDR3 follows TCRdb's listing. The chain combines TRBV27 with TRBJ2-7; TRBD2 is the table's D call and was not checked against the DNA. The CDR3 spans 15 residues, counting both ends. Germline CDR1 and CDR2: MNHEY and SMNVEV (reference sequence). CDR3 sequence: CASSSSGGSEYEQYF.

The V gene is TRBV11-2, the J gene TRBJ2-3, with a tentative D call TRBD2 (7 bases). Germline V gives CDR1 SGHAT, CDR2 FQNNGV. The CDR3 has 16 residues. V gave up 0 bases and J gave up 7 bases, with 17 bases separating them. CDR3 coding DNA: TGTGCCAGCAGCTTAGAGGGGGGGGCCGCCAGGTATACGCAGTATTTT. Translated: CASSLEGGAARYTQYF.

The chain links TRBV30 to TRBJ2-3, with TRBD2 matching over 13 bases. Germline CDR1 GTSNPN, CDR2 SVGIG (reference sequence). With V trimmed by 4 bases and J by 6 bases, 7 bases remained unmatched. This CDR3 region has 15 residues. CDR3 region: CAWTGLAGALDTQYF. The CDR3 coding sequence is TGTGCCTGGACAGGACTAGCGGGGGCCTTGGATACGCAGTATTTT.

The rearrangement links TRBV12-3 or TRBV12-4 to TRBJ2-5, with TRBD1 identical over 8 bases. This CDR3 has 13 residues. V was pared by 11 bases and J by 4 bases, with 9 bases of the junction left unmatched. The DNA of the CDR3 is TGTGCCTCTCAACAGGGGGGAGGAGAGACCCAGTACTTC. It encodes CASQQGGGETQYF.

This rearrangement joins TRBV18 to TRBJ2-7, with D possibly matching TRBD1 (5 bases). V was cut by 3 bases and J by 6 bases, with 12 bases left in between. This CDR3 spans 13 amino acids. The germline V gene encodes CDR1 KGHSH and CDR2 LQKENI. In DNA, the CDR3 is TGTGCCAGCTCACCGGTAAGACAGACCGAGCAGTACGTC. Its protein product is CASSPVRQTEQYV.

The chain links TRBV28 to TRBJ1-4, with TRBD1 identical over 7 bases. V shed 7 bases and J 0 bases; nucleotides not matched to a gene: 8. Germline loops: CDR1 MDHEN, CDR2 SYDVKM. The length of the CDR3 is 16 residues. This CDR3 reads CASTGGDRATNEKLFF. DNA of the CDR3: TGTGCCAGCACAGGGGGAGACAGGGCAACTAATGAAAAACTGTTTTTT. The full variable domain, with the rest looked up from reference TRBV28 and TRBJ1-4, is DVKVTQSSRYLVKRTGEKVFLECVQDMDHENMFWYRQDPGLGLRLIYFSYDVKMKEKGDIPEGYSVSREKKERFSLILESASTNQTSMYLCASTGGDRATNEKLFFGSGTQLSVL.

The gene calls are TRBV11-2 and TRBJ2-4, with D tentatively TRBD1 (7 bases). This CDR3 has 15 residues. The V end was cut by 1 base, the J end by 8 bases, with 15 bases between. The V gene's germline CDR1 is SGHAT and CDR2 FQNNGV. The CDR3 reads CASSLGSGGTDIQYF. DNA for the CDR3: TGTGCCAGCAGCTTAGGTTCAGGGGGGACGGACATTCAGTACTTC. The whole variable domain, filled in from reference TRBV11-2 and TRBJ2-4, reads EAGVAQSPRYKIIEKRQSVAFWCNPISGHATLYWYQQILGQGPKLLIQFQNNGVVDDSQLPKDRFSAERLKGVDSTLKIQPAKLEDSAVYLCASSLGSGGTDIQYFGAGTRLSVL.

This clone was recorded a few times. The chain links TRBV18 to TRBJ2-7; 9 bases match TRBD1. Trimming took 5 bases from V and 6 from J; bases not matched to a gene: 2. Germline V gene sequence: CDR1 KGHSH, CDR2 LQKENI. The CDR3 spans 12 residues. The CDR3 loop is CASSADRGEQYF. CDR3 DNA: TGTGCCAGCTCAGCGGACAGGGGCGAGCAGTACTTC.